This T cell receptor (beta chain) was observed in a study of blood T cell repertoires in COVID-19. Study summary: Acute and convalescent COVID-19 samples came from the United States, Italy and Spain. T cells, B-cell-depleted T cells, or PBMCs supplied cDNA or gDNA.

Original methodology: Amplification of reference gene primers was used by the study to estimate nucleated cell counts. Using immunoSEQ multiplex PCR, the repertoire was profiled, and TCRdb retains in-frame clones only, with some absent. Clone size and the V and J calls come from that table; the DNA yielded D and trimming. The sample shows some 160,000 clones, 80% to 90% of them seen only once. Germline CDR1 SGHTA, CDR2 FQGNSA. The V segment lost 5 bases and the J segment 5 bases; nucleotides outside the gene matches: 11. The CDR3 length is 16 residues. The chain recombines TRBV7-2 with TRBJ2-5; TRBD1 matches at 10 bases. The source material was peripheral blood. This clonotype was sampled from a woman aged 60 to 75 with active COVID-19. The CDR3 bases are TGTGCCAGCAGCCGCCCCGACAGGGGGCTTTGGGAGACCCAGTACTTC. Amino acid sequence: CASSRPDRGLWETQYF.